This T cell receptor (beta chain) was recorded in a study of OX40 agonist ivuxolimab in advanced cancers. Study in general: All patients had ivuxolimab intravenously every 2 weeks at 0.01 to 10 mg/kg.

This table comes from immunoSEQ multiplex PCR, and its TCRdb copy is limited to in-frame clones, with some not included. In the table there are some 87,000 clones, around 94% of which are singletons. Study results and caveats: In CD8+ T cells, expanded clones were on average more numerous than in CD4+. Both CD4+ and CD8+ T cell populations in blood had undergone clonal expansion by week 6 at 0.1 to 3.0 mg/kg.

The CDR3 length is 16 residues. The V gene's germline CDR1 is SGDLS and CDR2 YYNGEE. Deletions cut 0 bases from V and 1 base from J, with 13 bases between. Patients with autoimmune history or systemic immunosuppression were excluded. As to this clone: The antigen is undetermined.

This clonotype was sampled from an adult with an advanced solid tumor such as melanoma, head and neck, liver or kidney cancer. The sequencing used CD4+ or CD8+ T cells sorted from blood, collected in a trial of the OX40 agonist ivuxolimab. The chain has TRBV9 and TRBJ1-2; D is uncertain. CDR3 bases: TGTGCCAGCAGCGTAGCTACCTCGGCGGATAACTATGGCTACACCTTC. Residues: CASSVATSADNYGYTF.